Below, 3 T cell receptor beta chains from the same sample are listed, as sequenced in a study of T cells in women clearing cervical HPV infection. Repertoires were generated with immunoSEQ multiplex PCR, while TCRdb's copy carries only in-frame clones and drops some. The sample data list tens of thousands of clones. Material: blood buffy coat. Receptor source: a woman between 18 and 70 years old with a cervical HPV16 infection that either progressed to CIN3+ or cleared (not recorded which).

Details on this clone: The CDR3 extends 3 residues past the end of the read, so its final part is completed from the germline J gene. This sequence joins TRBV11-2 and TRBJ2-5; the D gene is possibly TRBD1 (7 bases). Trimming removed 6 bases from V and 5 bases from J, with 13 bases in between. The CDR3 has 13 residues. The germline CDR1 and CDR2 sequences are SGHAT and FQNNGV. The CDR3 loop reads CASRPGGRETQYF. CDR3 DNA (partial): TGTGCCAGCAGACCAGGGGGGAGGGAGACC.

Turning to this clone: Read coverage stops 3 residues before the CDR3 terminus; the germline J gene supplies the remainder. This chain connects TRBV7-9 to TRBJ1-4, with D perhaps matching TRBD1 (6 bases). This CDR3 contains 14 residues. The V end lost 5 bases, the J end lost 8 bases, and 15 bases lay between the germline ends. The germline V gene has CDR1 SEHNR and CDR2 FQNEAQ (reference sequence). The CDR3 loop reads CASSKAGAFEKLFF. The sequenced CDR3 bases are TGTGCCAGCAGCAAAGCGGGGGCCTTCGAAAAA.

This chain's CDR3 is CASSISLEGGNTNTEAFF. The CDR3 DNA, read in part, is TGTGCCAGTAGTATAAGCCTGGAAGGGGGCAATACGAACACTGAA. The V gene is TRBV19, the J gene TRBJ1-1, with TRBD1 identical over 7 bases. The observed sequence ends 3 residues before the CDR3 terminus, with the missing tail filled in from the germline J gene. This CDR3 spans 18 amino acids. V was pared by 2 bases and J by 1 base, with 13 bases of the junction left unmatched. Germline V gene data show CDR1 as LNHDA and CDR2 as SQIVND (reference sequence).